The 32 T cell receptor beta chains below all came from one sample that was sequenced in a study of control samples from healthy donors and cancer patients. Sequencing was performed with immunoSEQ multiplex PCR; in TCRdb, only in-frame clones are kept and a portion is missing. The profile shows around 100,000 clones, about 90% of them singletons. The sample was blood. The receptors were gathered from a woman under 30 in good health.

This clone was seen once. This chain's CDR3 is CASSTSTSGGHYNEQFF. The DNA of the CDR3 is TGTGCCAGCAGCACATCGACTAGCGGAGGGCACTACAATGAGCAGTTCTTC. This chain joins TRBV7-2 and TRBJ2-1, with 9 bases that match TRBD2. This CDR3 is built from 17 residues. Trimming at V came to 5 bases and at J to 3 bases, leaving 11 bases not matched to a gene. Looked up from germline, CDR1 is SGHTA and CDR2 is FQGNSA.

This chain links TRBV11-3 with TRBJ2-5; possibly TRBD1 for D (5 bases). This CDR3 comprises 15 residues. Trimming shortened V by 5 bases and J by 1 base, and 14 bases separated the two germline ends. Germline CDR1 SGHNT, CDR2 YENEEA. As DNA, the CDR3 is TGTGCCAGCAGCCTCACCGGACACCTCCAAGAGACCCAGTACTTC. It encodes CASSLTGHLQETQYF.

In DNA, the CDR3 is TGTGCCACCAGCAGAGATAATTCACCCCTCCACTTT. The encoded protein is CATSRDNSPLHF. J is TRBJ1-6 and V is TRBV15; D uncertain. There are 12 residues in the CDR3. V lost 0 bases, J lost 6 bases, and 0 bases lay in between. Germline loops: CDR1 LNHNV, CDR2 YYDKDF (reference sequence).

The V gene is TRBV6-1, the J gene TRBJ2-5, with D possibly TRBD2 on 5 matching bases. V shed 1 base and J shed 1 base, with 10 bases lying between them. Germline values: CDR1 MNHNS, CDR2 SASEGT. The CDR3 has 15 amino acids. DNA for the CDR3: TGTGCCAGCAGTGAAGTCGGGGTCCCCCAAGAGACCCAGTACTTC. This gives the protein CASSEVGVPQETQYF.

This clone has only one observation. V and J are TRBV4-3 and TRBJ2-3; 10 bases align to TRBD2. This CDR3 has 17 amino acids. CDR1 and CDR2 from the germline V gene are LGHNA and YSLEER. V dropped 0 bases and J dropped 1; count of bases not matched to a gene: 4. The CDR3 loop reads CASSQDSGRLGTDTQYF. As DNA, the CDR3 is TGCGCCAGCAGCCAAGATAGCGGGAGGTTAGGCACAGATACGCAGTATTTT.

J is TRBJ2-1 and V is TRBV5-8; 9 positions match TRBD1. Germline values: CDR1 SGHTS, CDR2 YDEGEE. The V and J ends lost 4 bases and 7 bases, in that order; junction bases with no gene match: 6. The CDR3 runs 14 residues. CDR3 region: CASSLGTGWNEQFF. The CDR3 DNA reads TGTGCCAGCAGCCTGGGGACAGGGTGGAATGAGCAGTTCTTC.

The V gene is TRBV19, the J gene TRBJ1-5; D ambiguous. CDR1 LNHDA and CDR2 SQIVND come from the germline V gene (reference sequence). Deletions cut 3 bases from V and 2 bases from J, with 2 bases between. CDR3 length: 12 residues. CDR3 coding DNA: TGTGCCAGTAGTATTCGCAATCAGCCCCAGCATTTT. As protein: CASSIRNQPQHF.

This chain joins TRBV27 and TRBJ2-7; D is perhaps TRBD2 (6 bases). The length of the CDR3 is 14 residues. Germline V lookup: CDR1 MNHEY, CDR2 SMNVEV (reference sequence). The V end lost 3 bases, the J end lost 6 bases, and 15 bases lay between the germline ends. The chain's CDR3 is CASSFFRDSGEQYF. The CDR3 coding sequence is TGTGCCAGCAGTTTTTTCCGGGACTCGGGCGAGCAGTACTTC.

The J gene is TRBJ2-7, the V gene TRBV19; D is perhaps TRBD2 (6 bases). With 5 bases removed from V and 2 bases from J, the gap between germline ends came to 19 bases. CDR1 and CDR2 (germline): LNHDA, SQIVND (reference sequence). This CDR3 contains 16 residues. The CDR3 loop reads CASSFTWGVRTYEQYF. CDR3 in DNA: TGTGCCAGTAGTTTCACCTGGGGGGTGAGGACCTACGAGCAGTACTTC.

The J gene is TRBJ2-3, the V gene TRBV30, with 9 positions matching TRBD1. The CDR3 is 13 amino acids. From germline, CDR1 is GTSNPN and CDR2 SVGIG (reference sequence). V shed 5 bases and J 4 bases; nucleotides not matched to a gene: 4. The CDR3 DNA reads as TGTGCCTGGCGGACAGGGGTTTCAGATACGCAGTATTTT. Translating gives CAWRTGVSDTQYF.

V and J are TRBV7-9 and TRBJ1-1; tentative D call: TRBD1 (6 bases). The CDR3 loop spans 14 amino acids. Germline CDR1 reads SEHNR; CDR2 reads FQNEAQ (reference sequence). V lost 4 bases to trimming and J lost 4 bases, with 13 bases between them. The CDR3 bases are TGTGCCAGCAGCTCTCGGGACACGAGCACTGAAGCTTTCTTT. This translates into CASSSRDTSTEAFF.

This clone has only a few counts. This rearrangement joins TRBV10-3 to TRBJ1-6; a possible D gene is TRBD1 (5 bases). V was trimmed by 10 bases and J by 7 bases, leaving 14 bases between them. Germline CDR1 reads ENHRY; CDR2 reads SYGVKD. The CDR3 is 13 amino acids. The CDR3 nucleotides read TGTGCCACGCGGGACCGACTGAATTCACCCCTCCACTTT. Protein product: CATRDRLNSPLHF.

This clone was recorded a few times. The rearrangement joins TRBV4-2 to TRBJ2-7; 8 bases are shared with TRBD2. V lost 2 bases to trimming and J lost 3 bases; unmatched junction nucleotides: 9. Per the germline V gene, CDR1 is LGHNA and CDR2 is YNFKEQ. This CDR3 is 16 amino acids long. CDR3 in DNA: TGTGCCAGCAGCCAATCTCAGGGGAGCGGGAGCTACGAGCAGTACTTC. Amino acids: CASSQSQGSGSYEQYF.

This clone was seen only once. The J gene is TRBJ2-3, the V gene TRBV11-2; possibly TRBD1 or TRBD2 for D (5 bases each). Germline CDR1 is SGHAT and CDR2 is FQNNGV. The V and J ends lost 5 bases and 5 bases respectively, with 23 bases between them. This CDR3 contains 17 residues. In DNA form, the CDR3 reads TGTGCCAGCAGCCCTTGGGGGACCCGAAATGATGGAGATACGCAGTATTTT. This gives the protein CASSPWGTRNDGDTQYF. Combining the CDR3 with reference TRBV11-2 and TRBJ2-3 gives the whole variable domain EAGVAQSPRYKIIEKRQSVAFWCNPISGHATLYWYQQILGQGPKLLIQFQNNGVVDDSQLPKDRFSAERLKGVDSTLKIQPAKLEDSAVYLCASSPWGTRNDGDTQYFGPGTRLTVL.

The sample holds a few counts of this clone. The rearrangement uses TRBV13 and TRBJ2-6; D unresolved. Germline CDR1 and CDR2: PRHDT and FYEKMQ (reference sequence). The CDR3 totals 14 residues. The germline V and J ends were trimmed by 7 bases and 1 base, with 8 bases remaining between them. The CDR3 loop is CASTLWSGANVLTF. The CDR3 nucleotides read TGTGCCAGCACTCTGTGGTCTGGGGCCAACGTCCTGACTTTC.

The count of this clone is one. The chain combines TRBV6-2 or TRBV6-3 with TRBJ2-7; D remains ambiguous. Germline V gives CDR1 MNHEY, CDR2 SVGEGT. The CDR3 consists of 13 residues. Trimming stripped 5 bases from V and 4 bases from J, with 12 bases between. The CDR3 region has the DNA TGTGCCAGCAGTAACCCAGGCGTTTACGAGCAGTACTTC. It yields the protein CASSNPGVYEQYF.

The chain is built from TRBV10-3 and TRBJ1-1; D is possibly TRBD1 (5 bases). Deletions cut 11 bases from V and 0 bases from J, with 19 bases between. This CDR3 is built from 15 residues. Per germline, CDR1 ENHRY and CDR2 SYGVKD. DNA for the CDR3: TGTGCCTCACGGGGGGTGGCGGGGATGAACACTGAAGCTTTCTTT. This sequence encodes CASRGVAGMNTEAFF.

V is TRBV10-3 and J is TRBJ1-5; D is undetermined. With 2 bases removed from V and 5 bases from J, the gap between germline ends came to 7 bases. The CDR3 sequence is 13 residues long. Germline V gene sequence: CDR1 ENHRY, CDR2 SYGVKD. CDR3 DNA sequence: TGTGCCATCAGTGAGGGGTTCTATCAGCCCCAGCATTTT. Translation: CAISEGFYQPQHF.

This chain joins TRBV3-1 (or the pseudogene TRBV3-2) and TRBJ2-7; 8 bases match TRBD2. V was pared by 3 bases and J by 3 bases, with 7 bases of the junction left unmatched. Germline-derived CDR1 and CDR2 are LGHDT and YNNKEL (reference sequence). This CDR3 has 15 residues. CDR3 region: CASSQGLGKVYEQYF. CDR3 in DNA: TGTGCCAGCAGCCAGGGACTAGGGAAGGTCTACGAGCAGTACTTC.

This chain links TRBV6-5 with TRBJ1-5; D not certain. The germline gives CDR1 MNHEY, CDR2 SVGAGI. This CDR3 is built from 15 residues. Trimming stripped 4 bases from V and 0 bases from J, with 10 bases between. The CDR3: CASSSDSYSNQPQHF. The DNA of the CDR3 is TGTGCCAGCAGTTCGGACTCTTATAGCAATCAGCCCCAGCATTTT.

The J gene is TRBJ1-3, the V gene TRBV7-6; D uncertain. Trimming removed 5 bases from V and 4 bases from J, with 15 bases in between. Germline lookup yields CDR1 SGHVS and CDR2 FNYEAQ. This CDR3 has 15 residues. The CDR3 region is CASSPDPFGGNTIYF. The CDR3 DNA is TGTGCCAGCAGCCCCGACCCGTTTGGAGGAAACACCATATATTTT.

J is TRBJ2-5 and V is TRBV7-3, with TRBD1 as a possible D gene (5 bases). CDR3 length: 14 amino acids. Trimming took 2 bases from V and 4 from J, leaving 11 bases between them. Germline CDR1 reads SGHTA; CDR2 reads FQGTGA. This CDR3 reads CASSLLGDRETQYF. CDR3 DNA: TGTGCCAGCAGCTTACTAGGGGATAGAGAGACCCAGTACTTC.

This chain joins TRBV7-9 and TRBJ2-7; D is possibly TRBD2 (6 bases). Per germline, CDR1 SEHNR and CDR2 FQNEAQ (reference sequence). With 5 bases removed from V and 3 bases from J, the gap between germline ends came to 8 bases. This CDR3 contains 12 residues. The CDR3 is CASSPRDYEQYF. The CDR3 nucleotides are TGTGCCAGCAGCCCGCGGGACTACGAGCAGTACTTC.

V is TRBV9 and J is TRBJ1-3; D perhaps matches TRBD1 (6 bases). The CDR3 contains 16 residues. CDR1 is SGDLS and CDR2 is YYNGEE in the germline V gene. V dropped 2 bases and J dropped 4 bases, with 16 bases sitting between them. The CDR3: CASSVDPQGPGNTIYF. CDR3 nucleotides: TGTGCCAGCAGCGTTGATCCACAGGGTCCCGGAAACACCATATATTTT. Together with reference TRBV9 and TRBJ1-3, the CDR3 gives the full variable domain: DSGVTQTPKHLITATGQRVTLRCSPRSGDLSVYWYQQSLDQGLQFLIQYYNGEERAKGNILERFSAQQFPDLHSELNLSSLELGDSALYFCASSVDPQGPGNTIYFGEGSWLTVV.

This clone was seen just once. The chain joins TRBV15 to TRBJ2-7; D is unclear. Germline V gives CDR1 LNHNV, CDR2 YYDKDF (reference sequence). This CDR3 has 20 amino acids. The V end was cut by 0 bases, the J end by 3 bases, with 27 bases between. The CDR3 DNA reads TGTGCCACCAGCAGAGATATAGTAAGCGTGCGGTACCCCCATATCTACGAGCAGTACTTC. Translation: CATSRDIVSVRYPHIYEQYF.

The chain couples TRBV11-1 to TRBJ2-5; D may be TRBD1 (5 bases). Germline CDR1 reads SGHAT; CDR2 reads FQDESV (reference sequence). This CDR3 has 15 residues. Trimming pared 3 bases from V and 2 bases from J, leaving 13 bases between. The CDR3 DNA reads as TGTGCCAGCAGCTTCGGAGCAGGGTGGCAAGAGACCCAGTACTTC. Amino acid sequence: CASSFGAGWQETQYF.

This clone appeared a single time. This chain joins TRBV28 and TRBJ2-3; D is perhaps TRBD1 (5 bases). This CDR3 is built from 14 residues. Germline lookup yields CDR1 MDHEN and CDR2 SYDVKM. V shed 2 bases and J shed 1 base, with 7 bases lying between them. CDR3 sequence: CASSLVGGTDTQYF. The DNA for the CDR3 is TGTGCCAGCAGTTTAGTAGGGGGCACAGATACGCAGTATTTT.

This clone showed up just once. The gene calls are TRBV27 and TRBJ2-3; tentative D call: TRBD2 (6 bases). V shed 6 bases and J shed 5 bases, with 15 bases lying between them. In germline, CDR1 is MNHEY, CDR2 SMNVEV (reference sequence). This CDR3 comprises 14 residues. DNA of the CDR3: TGTGCCAGCAGATCGGAGGGAGCAGGAGATACGCAGTATTTT. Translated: CASRSEGAGDTQYF.

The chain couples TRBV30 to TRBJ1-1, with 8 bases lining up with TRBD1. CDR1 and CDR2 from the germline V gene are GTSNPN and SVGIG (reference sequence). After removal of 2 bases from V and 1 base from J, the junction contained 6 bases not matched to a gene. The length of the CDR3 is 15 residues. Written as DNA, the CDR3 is TGTGCCTGGAGTCTGACCGGGACAGGGAACACTGAAGCTTTCTTT. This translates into CAWSLTGTGNTEAFF.

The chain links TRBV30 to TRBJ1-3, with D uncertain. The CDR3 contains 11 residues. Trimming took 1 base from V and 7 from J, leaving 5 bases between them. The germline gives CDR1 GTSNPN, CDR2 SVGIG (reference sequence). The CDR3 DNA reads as TGTGCCTGGAGTGCGGGGAACACCATATATTTT. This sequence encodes CAWSAGNTIYF.

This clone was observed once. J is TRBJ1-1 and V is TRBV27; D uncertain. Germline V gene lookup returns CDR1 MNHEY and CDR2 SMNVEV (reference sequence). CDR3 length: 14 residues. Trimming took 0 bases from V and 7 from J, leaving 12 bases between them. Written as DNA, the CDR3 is TGTGCCAGCAGTTTATCAGGACTGCCCTTTGAAGCTTTCTTT. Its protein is CASSLSGLPFEAFF.

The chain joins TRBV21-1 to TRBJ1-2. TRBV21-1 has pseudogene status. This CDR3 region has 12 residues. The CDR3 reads CASSKDVYGYTF. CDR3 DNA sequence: TGTGCCAGCAGCAAAGATGTCTATGGCTACACCTTC.